Listed below are T cell receptor beta chains from one sample, sequenced in a study of cytomegalovirus exposure and HLA in healthy donors. Some clones are missing from TCRdb's copy, which holds only in-frame ones; the method was immunoSEQ multiplex PCR. The table includes more than 80,000 clones, more than 50% detected once. Input material: PBMCs. The receptor source for this set is a middle-aged woman in good health and CMV-seropositive. The CDR3 runs from the conserved cysteine through the conserved F or W. A D gene is named only where the DNA matches it firmly. Where a row states a size, it is once, few, many or the class of an expanded clone; other rows omit it.

d_call clone_size j_call v_call cdr3_aa cdr3_nt
TRBD1 few TRBJ1-1 TRBV6-1 CASRSGGLTEAFF TGTGCCAGCAGATCAGGGGGTCTCACTGAAGCTTTCTTT
TRBD2 - TRBJ2-3 TRBV6-6 CASSIAGAGWDTQYF TGTGCCAGCAGTATAGCGGGAGCTGGGTGGGATACGCAGTATTTT
TRBD2 - TRBJ2-5 TRBV7-2 CASSFGGISFQETQYF TGTGCCAGCAGCTTCGGGGGGATTAGTTTCCAAGAGACCCAGTACTTC
- once TRBJ2-1 TRBV21-1 CASSFRGGFYNEQFF TGTGCCAGCAGCTTTCGCGGGGGGTTCTACAATGAGCAGTTCTTC
- - TRBJ2-1 TRBV7-9 CASSSSMSDEQFF TGTGCCAGCAGCTCGTCTATGAGCGATGAGCAGTTCTTC
TRBD2 few TRBJ2-7 TRBV4-1 CASSHQGLAYTYEQYF TGCGCCAGCAGCCACCAGGGACTAGCTTATACCTACGAGCAGTACTTC
- few TRBJ2-3 TRBV19 CASSAWGQPTDTQYF TGTGCCAGTAGTGCGTGGGGACAACCCACAGATACGCAGTATTTT
TRBD2 - TRBJ2-2 TRBV28 CASSGRGRNNGELFF TGTGCCAGCAGTGGTCGCGGGAGGAATAACGGGGAGCTGTTTTTT
- - TRBJ1-1 TRBV30 CAWSREKAFF TGTGCCTGGAGTCGAGAAAAAGCTTTCTTT
- - TRBJ1-3 TRBV5-1 CASSPEGGRNTIYF TGCGCCAGCAGCCCGGAGGGTGGGAGAAACACCATATATTTT
- - TRBJ2-3 TRBV2 CASRQGKRSDTQYF TGTGCCAGCAGGCAGGGAAAACGATCAGATACGCAGTATTTT
- - TRBJ2-3 TRBV7-7 CASSLDITDTQYF TGTGCCAGCAGCTTAGACATCACAGATACGCAGTATTTT
TRBD1 - TRBJ1-1 TRBV5-1 CASSWGQGAEAFF TGCGCCAGCAGTTGGGGACAGGGGGCTGAAGCTTTCTTT
- - TRBJ1-4 TRBV4-1 CASSQGLTNNEKLFF TGCGCCAGCAGCCAGGGACTGACTAATAATGAAAAACTGTTTTTT
- few TRBJ2-1 TRBV28 CASSLFWGDEQFF TGTGCCAGCAGTTTATTTTGGGGCGATGAGCAGTTCTTC
- once TRBJ1-3 TRBV15 CATSRDLFNSGITNTIYF TGTGCCACCAGCAGAGATCTTTTCAACTCGGGGATAACAAACACCATATATTTT
- - TRBJ2-7 TRBV21-1 CASSGHRGAYEQYF TGTGCCAGCAGCGGCCACAGGGGAGCCTACGAGCAGTACTTC
TRBD2 once TRBJ2-3 TRBV5-1 CASSSQGLAGGDTQYF TGCGCCAGCAGCTCCCAGGGACTAGCGGGAGGAGATACGCAGTATTTT
- - TRBJ1-1 TRBV4-2 CASSQGERGTEAFF TGTGCCAGCAGCCAGGGGGAAAGGGGGACTGAAGCTTTCTTT
TRBD1 once TRBJ2-7 TRBV28 CASSPHGTGISEQYF TGTGCCAGCAGTCCACACGGGACAGGGATCTCCGAGCAGTACTTC
TRBD2 - TRBJ2-5 TRBV7-2 CASSSGGTQETQYF TGTGCCAGCAGCTCCGGGGGGACCCAAGAGACCCAGTACTTC
- few TRBJ1-5 TRBV10-3 CAIASAVDQPQHF TGTGCCATCGCATCAGCGGTAGATCAGCCCCAGCATTTT
TRBD2 - TRBJ2-1 TRBV25-1 CASSPGTSVEDEQFF TGTGCCAGCAGTCCCGGGACTAGCGTCGAGGATGAGCAGTTCTTC
- large TRBJ2-5 TRBV29-1 CSVRTTTRDQYF TGCAGCGTTCGGACAACCACCAGGGACCAGTACTTC
TRBD1 - TRBJ2-7 TRBV15 CATSRDRADRGYEQYF TGTGCCACCAGCAGAGATCGGGCGGACAGGGGTTACGAGCAGTACTTC
- - TRBJ2-5 TRBV6-1 CASSRDRHQETQYF TGTGCCAGCAGTCGCGACAGGCACCAAGAGACCCAGTACTTC
- - TRBJ2-7 TRBV9 CASSVGASPYEQYF TGTGCCAGCAGCGTAGGAGCTAGCCCCTACGAGCAGTACTTC
- once TRBJ1-4 TRBV4-1 CASSQVSTGNEKLFF TGCGCCAGCAGCCAAGTTTCTACAGGGAATGAAAAACTGTTTTTT
- - TRBJ2-4 TRBV2 CASSVIRESIQYF TGTGCCAGCAGTGTAATAAGGGAGAGCATTCAGTACTTC
TRBD2 - TRBJ2-1 TRBV7-9 CATGGGASYNEQFF TGTGCCACCGGCGGGGGGGCTTCCTACAATGAGCAGTTCTTC
- few TRBJ1-4 TRBV4-3 CASSQDPPPRGRNEKLFF TGCGCCAGCAGCCAAGATCCCCCCCCCAGGGGTCGTAATGAAAAACTGTTTTTT
- - TRBJ1-2 TRBV7-8 CASSSEGGARDYGYTF TGTGCCAGCAGCTCCGAGGGGGGGGCTCGGGACTATGGCTACACCTTC
TRBD2 - TRBJ2-3 TRBV6-1 CASSGSGRTDTQYF TGTGCCAGCAGTGGTAGCGGGAGAACAGATACGCAGTATTTT
- once TRBJ1-5 TRBV6-6 CASRNINSNQPQHF TGTGCCAGCAGGAACATAAATAGCAATCAGCCCCAGCATTTT
TRBD2 - TRBJ2-3 TRBV30 CAWSMGLAADTQYF TGTGCCTGGAGTATGGGACTAGCAGCAGATACGCAGTATTTT
- - TRBJ2-3 TRBV29-1 CSVEDRGTPLFTQYF TGCAGCGTTGAAGATCGAGGGACACCTCTTTTTACGCAGTATTTT
- - TRBJ1-6 TRBV5-1 CASSDPTGSYNSPLHF TGCGCCAGCAGCGACCCGACAGGATCCTATAATTCACCCCTCCACTTT
TRBD1 - TRBJ2-7 TRBV19 CASREGARYEQYF TGTGCCAGTAGAGAGGGGGCCCGTTACGAGCAGTACTTC
TRBD1 - TRBJ1-2 TRBV4-3 CASSQDLSGQGAHISF TGCGCCAGCAGCCAAGATCTCTCAGGACAGGGGGCCCATATCAGCTTC
- once TRBJ1-6 TRBV9 CASSMPRTGNSPLHF TGTGCCAGCAGCATGCCCCGGACTGGTAATTCACCCCTCCACTTT
- - TRBJ1-3 TRBV4-2 CASSQDLTAGNTIYF TGTGCCAGCAGCCAAGATCTGACAGCTGGAAACACCATATATTTT
TRBD1 - TRBJ2-7 TRBV19 CASSIGQGAPYEQYF TGTGCCAGTAGTATCGGACAGGGGGCCCCCTACGAGCAGTACTTC
TRBD2 - TRBJ2-4 TRBV30 CAWTSGGRIQYF TGTGCCTGGACGTCGGGGGGGCGAATTCAGTACTTC
TRBD2 few TRBJ2-1 TRBV5-1 CASSLMRESFNEQFF TGCGCCAGCAGCTTGATGCGGGAGAGCTTCAATGAGCAGTTCTTC
- once TRBJ2-3 TRBV6-6 CASGFADTQYF TGTGCCAGCGGTTTCGCAGATACGCAGTATTTT
- once TRBJ1-2 TRBV19 CASSSQGSTGGYTF TGTGCCAGTAGTTCACAGGGTTCGACGGGAGGCTACACCTTC
- - TRBJ1-2 TRBV28 CATIQAVYGYTF TGTGCCACCATACAGGCCGTTTATGGCTACACCTTC
TRBD1 - TRBJ2-2 TRBV18 CASSPQDRGGPFAGELFF TGTGCCAGCTCACCGCAGGACAGGGGGGGACCCTTCGCCGGGGAGCTGTTTTTT
- - TRBJ1-5 TRBV4-3 CASSLGGGSNQPQHF TGCGCCAGCAGCCTCGGCGGGGGAAGCAATCAGCCCCAGCATTTT
- - TRBJ2-3 TRBV6-1 CASSSPGDTQYF TGTGCCAGCAGCTCTCCGGGAGATACGCAGTATTTT
- - TRBJ2-5 TRBV7-9 CASSDLGQSVTQYF TGTGCCAGCAGCGACCTTGGACAGTCTGTGACCCAGTACTTC
TRBD1 - TRBJ2-1 TRBV27 CASSPGQGYNEQFF TGTGCCAGCAGTCCGGGACAGGGTTACAATGAGCAGTTCTTC
TRBD2 - TRBJ2-1 TRBV2 CASTKGLAGGVEQFF TGTGCCAGCACCAAGGGACTAGCGGGAGGGGTTGAGCAGTTCTTC
- few TRBJ1-1 TRBV18 CASSPPETEAFF TGTGCCAGCTCACCACCCGAGACAGAAGCTTTCTTT
TRBD2 - TRBJ2-3 TRBV7-3 CASSLERGTQYF TGTGCCAGCAGCTTAGAGCGGGGTACGCAGTATTTT
- - TRBJ2-5 TRBV5-1 CASSLVGETQYF TGCGCCAGCAGCTTGGTCGGAGAGACCCAGTACTTC
- - TRBJ1-2 TRBV27 CASSLRGSASGYTF TGTGCCAGCAGCCTCCGGGGTTCCGCTAGCGGCTACACCTTC
- - TRBJ1-4 TRBV4-3 CASSQDIGGGEKLFF TGCGCCAGCAGCCAAGATATCGGGGGAGGTGAAAAACTGTTTTTT
TRBD1 few TRBJ1-5 TRBV5-8 CASSLDRGRDQPQHF TGTGCCAGCAGCTTGGACAGGGGAAGAGATCAGCCCCAGCATTTT